The 24 T cell receptor beta chains below come from one sample, sequenced in a study of T-cell memory formation after mild COVID-19. TCRdb re-called the 5' RACE reads through MiXCR, storing one row per CDR3 protein. The data hold 170,000 or so distinct CDR3 sequences, with around 21% observed a single time. Sequences were obtained from PBMCs or a T cell subset sorted from them (not recorded which). Receptors were obtained from an adult woman who had mild COVID-19 (a few samples of this study predate the infection). Cell type and time point are not known.

This clonotype was counted only a few times. The chain recombines TRBV5-1 with TRBJ2-7, with D uncertain. The germline V gene encodes CDR1 SGHRS and CDR2 YFSETQ. The CDR3 has 12 residues. V lost 5 bases, J lost 6 bases, and 12 bases lay in between. The DNA for the CDR3 is TGCGCCAGCAGGGGTCTGGGTCCCGAGCAGTACTTC. Its translation: CASRGLGPEQYF.

J is TRBJ1-6 and V is TRBV24-1; D might be TRBD1 (5 bases). CDR1 is KGHDR, CDR2 SFDVKD, per germline. There are 14 residues in the CDR3. The V end lost 0 bases, the J end lost 9 bases, and 8 bases lay between the germline ends. CDR3 residues: CATSDLGGSSPLHF. CDR3 nucleotides: TGTGCCACCAGTGATTTGGGGGGGAGTTCACCCCTCCACTTT.

This clonotype was seen only a few times. One end of the junction is discordant with germline, which a read error may explain. The chain carries TRBV29-1 and TRBJ2-5, with a tentative D call TRBD2 (5 bases). The CDR3 spans 11 residues. CDR1 is SQVTM, CDR2 ANQGSEA, per germline. The CDR3 DNA reads as TGCAGCGTTGAGGGAGAGACCCGGCAAGACTTC. Encoded protein: CSVEGETRQDF.

The genes are TRBV5-4 and TRBJ2-7; TRBD2 matches at 10 bases. The CDR3 loop spans 16 amino acids. Germline lookup yields CDR1 SGHNT and CDR2 YYREEE (reference sequence). The V segment lost 4 bases and the J segment 4 bases; nucleotides outside the gene matches: 11. CDR3 sequence: CASSPSRLAGDYEQYF. The CDR3 DNA reads as TGTGCCAGCAGCCCCAGTCGCCTAGCGGGGGATTACGAGCAGTACTTC.

The V call is TRBV5-4, the J call TRBJ1-2; 10 nucleotides match TRBD1. This CDR3 spans 15 amino acids. Trimming cost V 1 base and J 7 bases; bases outside gene matches: 7. CDR1 SGHNT and CDR2 YYREEE come from the germline V gene (reference sequence). DNA of the CDR3: TGTGCCAGCAGCTTGCTGACAGGGGGCGCGAGTGGCTACACCTTC. This sequence encodes CASSLLTGGASGYTF.

This clonotype was seen a few times. The chain uses TRBV5-1 and TRBJ1-2; no firm D call. CDR3 length: 11 amino acids. Germline V gives CDR1 SGHRS, CDR2 YFSETQ. The germline V and J ends were trimmed by 6 bases and 4 bases, with 7 bases remaining between them. In nucleotides, the CDR3 is TGCGCCAGCACGGCCGGCTATGGCTACACCTTC. Its protein product is CASTAGYGYTF.

The CDR3 protein is CASSLRTSGYTDTQYF. The CDR3 nucleotides read TGTGCCAGCAGCCTTAGGACTAGCGGATACACAGATACGCAGTATTTT. V and J are TRBV3-1 and TRBJ2-3, with 10 bases matching TRBD2. Losses at the gene ends were 4 bases for V and 2 bases for J; bases not matched to a gene: 6. This CDR3 has 16 amino acids. Germline CDR1 LGHDT, CDR2 YNNKEL (reference sequence).

This clonotype showed up just a few times. This chain links TRBV12-3 or TRBV12-4 with TRBJ2-7; possibly TRBD2 for D (5 bases). The CDR3 extends over 12 amino acids. V was shortened by 4 bases and J by 7 bases, with 11 bases between the two germline ends. CDR3 DNA: TGTGCCAGCAGTTGGGATTGGGAGGAGCAGTACTTC. It specifies CASSWDWEEQYF.

This chain uses TRBV7-6 with TRBJ2-1; 12 bases line up with TRBD2. From germline, CDR1 is SGHVS and CDR2 FNYEAQ. After removal of 6 bases from V and 7 bases from J, the junction contained 16 bases not matched to a gene. The CDR3 extends over 18 amino acids. CDR3 amino acids: CASSFNTLLAGGGNEQFF. The CDR3 DNA reads TGTGCCAGCAGTTTCAACACCCTACTAGCGGGGGGCGGTAATGAGCAGTTCTTC.

The rearrangement joins TRBV27 to TRBJ2-7; TRBD1 aligns across 9 bases. This CDR3 has 20 residues. The V gene's germline CDR1 is MNHEY and CDR2 SMNVEV (reference sequence). V lost 2 bases to trimming and J lost 1 base; unmatched junction nucleotides: 18. The CDR3 coding sequence is TGTGCCAGCAGTTTAAGCTCCGGGGGAATTCCGGGACAGGGATCCTACGAGCAGTACTTC. This translates into CASSLSSGGIPGQGSYEQYF.

This chain links TRBV15 with TRBJ1-1; no firm D call. Germline loops: CDR1 LNHNV, CDR2 YYDKDF (reference sequence). The CDR3 totals 13 residues. The germline V and J ends were trimmed by 1 base and 5 bases, with 8 bases remaining between them. The CDR3 sequence is CATSRVLGTEAFF. The CDR3 DNA reads as TGTGCCACCAGCAGAGTCCTTGGGACTGAAGCTTTCTTT.

This clonotype was detected ten times or more. The chain has TRBV27 and TRBJ2-7, with D tentatively TRBD2 (6 bases). V was cut by 7 bases and J by 1 base, with 14 bases left in between. This CDR3 is built from 14 residues. From germline, CDR1 is MNHEY and CDR2 SMNVEV (reference sequence). The CDR3 DNA sequence: TGTGCCAGCACTGGGGCTAGCGCATCCTACGAGCAGTACTTC. This gives the protein CASTGASASYEQYF.

The rearrangement uses TRBV7-8 and TRBJ2-5, with 8 bases that match TRBD2. The CDR3 is made up of 16 amino acids. Per germline, CDR1 SGHVS and CDR2 FQNEAQ. Unmatched junction bases numbered 8, after V lost 3 bases and J lost 2 bases. CDR3 in DNA: TGTGCCAGCAGCTTTCTCGGCGGGGGGATTCAAGAGACCCAGTACTTC. This codes for CASSFLGGGIQETQYF.

This clonotype came up a few times. V and J are TRBV10-3 and TRBJ2-5, with TRBD2 matching 7 bases. V lost 3 bases, J lost 3 bases, and 4 bases stayed unmatched. The germline CDR1 and CDR2 sequences are ENHRY and SYGVKD. The CDR3 is 14 amino acids. The CDR3 DNA follows: TGTGCCATCAGTGACGGTCTAGCGGAAGAGACCCAGTACTTC. Amino acid sequence: CAISDGLAEETQYF.

This rearrangement joins TRBV7-9 to TRBJ1-1, with 9 bases matching TRBD1. The CDR3 runs to 15 residues. Per germline, CDR1 SEHNR and CDR2 FQNEAQ (reference sequence). Trimming at V came to 5 bases and at J to 0 bases, leaving 4 bases not matched to a gene. Written as DNA, the CDR3 is TGTGCCAGCAGCGGACAGGGGACGCTGAACACTGAAGCTTTCTTT. Its protein product is CASSGQGTLNTEAFF.

The rearrangement uses TRBV4-2 and TRBJ2-1; D may be TRBD2 (6 bases). V lost 6 bases to trimming and J lost 0 bases, with 15 bases between them. The CDR3 sequence is 16 residues long. The germline V gene encodes CDR1 LGHNA and CDR2 YNFKEQ. As DNA, the CDR3 is TGTGCCAGCAGTAGCTACCGGGAGTACTCCTACAATGAGCAGTTCTTC. It yields the protein CASSSYREYSYNEQFF.

The chain employs TRBV24-1 and TRBJ2-3; D remains unclear. The CDR3 is 14 amino acids. CDR1 and CDR2 (germline): KGHDR, SFDVKD. V lost 6 bases and J 0 bases, leaving 9 bases between the germline ends. CDR3: CATSQQFSTDTQYF. Written as DNA, the CDR3 is TGTGCCACCAGTCAACAGTTTAGCACAGATACGCAGTATTTT.

This clonotype was found a few times. The chain is built from TRBV6-5 and TRBJ1-1, with unresolved D. CDR3 length: 15 residues. The V and J ends lost 0 bases and 1 base respectively, with 9 bases between them. Germline CDR1 MNHEY, CDR2 SVGAGI. The CDR3 reads CASSYSISANTEAFF. The CDR3 DNA reads as TGTGCCAGCAGTTACTCGATATCTGCGAACACTGAAGCTTTCTTT.

The chain combines TRBV4-2 with TRBJ2-7; D not resolved. The CDR3 runs 14 residues. V lost 3 bases and J 5 bases, leaving 14 bases between the germline ends. Germline V lookup: CDR1 LGHNA, CDR2 YNFKEQ. The CDR3 nucleotides are TGTGCCAGCAGCCATCTCTCCGAAAGAAACGAGCAGTACTTC. Encoded protein: CASSHLSERNEQYF.

This clonotype was recorded a few times. V is TRBV9 and J is TRBJ1-2, with 8 bases identical to TRBD1. V lost 0 bases, J lost 7 bases, and 11 bases stayed unmatched. This CDR3 is 16 amino acids long. Germline CDR1 reads SGDLS; CDR2 reads YYNGEE. In DNA form, the CDR3 reads TGTGCCAGCAGCGTAGCTGTGGCCGGCCAGGGGGCTGGCTACACCTTC. Protein: CASSVAVAGQGAGYTF.

The rearrangement links TRBV12-3 or TRBV12-4 to TRBJ1-5; D is undetermined. This CDR3 spans 13 amino acids. V shed 6 bases and J shed 3 bases, with 9 bases lying between them. The CDR3 loop is CASSRKHNQPQHF. Written as DNA, the CDR3 is TGTGCCAGCAGCCGTAAGCACAATCAGCCCCAGCATTTT.

The chain combines TRBV11-2 with TRBJ2-1, with no clear D. The CDR3 is 13 amino acids. Germline V CDR1 and CDR2: SGHAT, FQNNGV. Trimming removed 6 bases from V and 15 bases from J, with 21 bases in between. CDR3 coding DNA: TGTGCCAGCAGTCCCGAATCGGCGGTGTTCTCGTTCTTC. Protein: CASSPESAVFSFF.

This clonotype has only a few counts. This chain links TRBV11-3 with TRBJ2-1; 7 bases match TRBD1. V lost 5 bases and J lost 5; bases outside the gene matches: 24. In germline, CDR1 is SGHNT, CDR2 YENEEA. This CDR3 is built from 20 residues. The CDR3 loop is CASSPWTGQTVPRWHNEQFF. For the CDR3, the DNA is TGTGCCAGCAGCCCCTGGACGGGACAGACGGTCCCACGGTGGCACAATGAGCAGTTCTTC.

There are a few counts of this clonotype. This chain joins TRBV15 and TRBJ2-3; maybe TRBD1 (5 bases). Germline V gene lookup returns CDR1 LNHNV and CDR2 YYDKDF (reference sequence). The ends were cut back, 9 bases at V and 1 base at J, with 11 bases in the middle. The CDR3 totals 13 residues. CDR3: CATSSRGTDTQYF. CDR3 DNA: TGTGCCACGAGTAGCAGGGGCACAGATACGCAGTATTTT.